Below are 15 T cell receptor beta chains sequenced from a single sample in a study of identical twins. TCRdb reprocessed the 5' RACE reads via MiXCR and lists one record per CDR3 protein. The table lists over 200,000 distinct CDR3 sequences, about 10% of them singletons. Input material: memory T cells sorted from blood. Receptor source: a man aged 45 to 65 in good health.

This clonotype was seen repeatedly, ten times or more. The rearrangement uses TRBV20-1 and TRBJ2-6; the D is unclear. The V end lost 0 bases, the J end lost 14 bases, and 11 bases lay between the germline ends. Germline assignment: CDR1 DFQATT and CDR2 SNEGSKA (reference sequence). The CDR3 extends over 12 amino acids. The CDR3 protein is CSARDPGKLLTF. The DNA for the CDR3 is TGCAGTGCTAGAGACCCCGGCAAACTCCTGACTTTC.

This clonotype has at least ten counts. The CDR3 loop reads CASSALAGDYNEQFF. CDR3 coding DNA: TGTGCCAGCAGCGCCCTAGCGGGTGACTACAATGAGCAGTTCTTC. The rearrangement joins TRBV9 to TRBJ2-1; 8 positions agree with TRBD2. V lost 3 bases to trimming and J lost 3 bases; unmatched junction nucleotides: 5. The CDR3 covers 15 residues. CDR1 is SGDLS and CDR2 is YYNGEE in the germline V gene.

The J gene is TRBJ2-2, the V gene TRBV6-2 or TRBV6-3; 8 bases are a match to TRBD2. CDR3 length equals 17 residues. The V and J ends lost 0 bases and 3 bases, in that order; junction bases with no gene match: 6. Germline lookup yields CDR1 MNHEY and CDR2 SVGEGT. CDR3 in amino acids: CASSYSGAGVYTGELFF. CDR3 sequence (DNA): TGTGCCAGCAGTTACTCGGGAGCGGGAGTATACACCGGGGAGCTGTTTTTT.

This clonotype showed up many times. V gene TRBV7-2 combines with J gene TRBJ2-1; a weak D match, TRBD2 (6 bases). The CDR3 consists of 16 residues. The V and J ends lost 0 bases and 7 bases respectively, with 16 bases between them. From germline, CDR1 is SGHTA and CDR2 FQGNSA. CDR3 sequence (DNA): TGTGCCAGCAGCTTAGCGCCTGGTGGAGGGAAGAATGAGCAGTTCTTC. It yields the protein CASSLAPGGGKNEQFF. Full variable domain (outside the CDR3, taken from reference TRBV7-2 and TRBJ2-1): GAGVSQSPSNKVTEKGKDVELRCDPISGHTALYWYRQSLGQGLEFLIYFQGNSAPDKSGLPSDRFSAERTGGSVSTLTIQRTQQEDSAVYLCASSLAPGGGKNEQFFGPGTRLTVL.

This clonotype was picked up many times. The V call is TRBV27, the J call TRBJ2-7; 11 bases align to TRBD2. The CDR3 covers 17 residues. Losses at the gene ends were 6 bases for V and 5 bases for J; bases not matched to a gene: 15. Germline V gene lookup returns CDR1 MNHEY and CDR2 SMNVEV (reference sequence). The CDR3 region has the DNA TGTGCCAGCAGGCGACTCCCTACTAGCGGGAGTATCCACGAGCAGTACTTC. Translating gives CASRRLPTSGSIHEQYF.

This clonotype was detected ten times or more. CDR3 nucleotide sequence: TGTGCCAGCAGTTCAACAGGGTCCTACAATGAGCAGTTCTTC. Protein sequence: CASSSTGSYNEQFF. The J gene is TRBJ2-1, the V gene TRBV6-2 or TRBV6-3; the D gene is possibly TRBD1 (6 bases). The CDR3 totals 14 residues. Looked up from germline, CDR1 is MNHEY and CDR2 is SVGEGT. The germline V and J ends were trimmed by 4 bases and 1 base, with 8 bases remaining between them.

This clonotype was counted many times. V is TRBV30 and J is TRBJ2-1, with no clear D. The V end lost 0 bases, the J end lost 4 bases, and 4 bases lay between the germline ends. This CDR3 is built from 12 residues. Germline V lookup: CDR1 GTSNPN, CDR2 SVGIG (reference sequence). Written as DNA, the CDR3 is TGTGCCTGGAGTGTGAGATACAATGAGCAGTTCTTC. Amino acids: CAWSVRYNEQFF.

The CDR3 loop reads CASSGGPSDEQFF. The DNA of the CDR3 is TGTGCCAGCAGCGGAGGTCCCTCCGACGAGCAGTTCTTC. The V call is TRBV9, the J call TRBJ2-1; D not certain. The germline V and J ends were trimmed by 3 bases and 10 bases, with 14 bases remaining between them. Germline CDR1 is SGDLS and CDR2 is YYNGEE. This CDR3 has 13 residues.

This clonotype has only a few counts. The chain uses TRBV20-1 and TRBJ1-1; D gene uncertain. Germline CDR1 and CDR2: DFQATT and SNEGSKA (reference sequence). This CDR3 spans 11 amino acids. V was trimmed by 4 bases and J by 11 bases, leaving 14 bases between them. CDR3 sequence reads: CSAIDQWLAFF. The CDR3 coding sequence is TGCAGTGCTATAGACCAATGGTTGGCTTTCTTT.

The rearrangement links TRBV5-1 to TRBJ1-3; TRBD1 is a possible D gene (5 bases). The CDR3 totals 16 residues. V was clipped by 0 bases and J by 0 bases, with 10 bases between them. Germline CDR1 and CDR2: SGHRS and YFSETQ. This chain's CDR3 is CASSLASGGSGNTIYF. In nucleotides, the CDR3 is TGCGCCAGCAGCTTGGCCTCTGGGGGCTCTGGAAACACCATATATTTT.

This clonotype was recorded many times. The V and J genes are TRBV12-3 or TRBV12-4 and TRBJ2-1; TRBD1 aligns across 7 bases. The length of the CDR3 is 18 residues. Germline trimming cut 5 bases from V and 0 bases from J; bases unmatched to any gene: 13. The CDR3 spells CASSHDDRVPSSYNEQFF. DNA of the CDR3: TGTGCCAGCAGTCACGACGACAGGGTACCCAGCTCCTACAATGAGCAGTTCTTC.

The sample holds many counts of this clonotype. At one boundary the junction diverges from the germline segment, which might be a read error. The chain links TRBV7-7 to TRBJ2-2; perhaps TRBD2 as D (6 bases). Germline-derived CDR1 and CDR2 are SSHAT and FNYEAQ (reference sequence). The CDR3 has 15 amino acids. Written as DNA, the CDR3 is TGTGCTAGCAGCTCCAACATGGGGGGCACCGGGGAGCTGTTTTTT. This translates into CASSSNMGGTGELFF.

The rearrangement uses TRBV11-2 and TRBJ2-2; 9 positions match TRBD2. Losses at the gene ends were 5 bases for V and 4 bases for J; bases not matched to a gene: 5. Germline values: CDR1 SGHAT, CDR2 FQNNGV. This CDR3 spans 15 amino acids. The CDR3 reads CASSGLAGPTGELFF. In DNA form, the CDR3 reads TGTGCCAGCAGCGGGCTAGCGGGGCCCACCGGGGAGCTGTTTTTT. The variable domain in full, with the rest retrieved from reference TRBV11-2 and TRBJ2-2, is EAGVAQSPRYKIIEKRQSVAFWCNPISGHATLYWYQQILGQGPKLLIQFQNNGVVDDSQLPKDRFSAERLKGVDSTLKIQPAKLEDSAVYLCASSGLAGPTGELFFGEGSRLTVL.

V and J are TRBV21-1 and TRBJ1-6; the table gives TRBD1 as D, unverified against the DNA. TRBV21-1 is a listed pseudogene. This CDR3 spans 20 amino acids. CDR3: CASSKRGQGLPSSYNSPLHF. The CDR3 DNA is TGTGCCAGCAGCAAGCGAGGACAGGGCCTGCCAAGCTCCTATAATTCACCCCTCCACTTT.

This clonotype was seen a handful of times. V usage is TRBV28 and J usage is TRBJ1-2, with 10 bases matching TRBD1. This CDR3 region has 14 residues. The V gene's germline CDR1 is MDHEN and CDR2 SYDVKM. The junction had 9 bases not matched to a gene; V was cut back by 10 bases and J by 4 bases. The CDR3 protein is CAIKVGTGAYGYTF. The CDR3 DNA follows: TGTGCCATCAAGGTTGGGACAGGGGCCTATGGCTACACCTTC.